The 23 T cell receptor beta chains below all came from one sample that was sequenced in a study of T cell responses to AZD1222 COVID-19 vaccine (dated by TCRdb to about 2021). The library came from the immunoSEQ multiplex PCR assay. What TCRdb holds here is the immuneACCESS table cut down to in-frame rearrangements. Part of the clones is not present; checked against another copy, under half of the missing clones reflect an unresolved V gene, and the others are unexplained. The sample table contains under 60,000 clones; only one count was recorded for about 81% of them. The ten top clones hold roughly a tenth of the sample. Interpreted using the paper, the time point label stands for: baseline before first vaccination. Sequenced here: peripheral blood, sampled on day 0 of AZD1222 vaccination. The receptors come from an adult in good health.

The J gene is TRBJ1-5, the V gene TRBV11-2; D is perhaps TRBD1 (5 bases). The CDR3 length is 13 residues. Per the germline V gene, CDR1 is SGHAT and CDR2 is FQNNGV. V was cut by 5 bases and J by 4 bases, with 9 bases left in between. CDR3 sequence reads: CASSPRVNQPQHF. The CDR3, as DNA: TGTGCCAGCAGCCCCAGGGTAAATCAGCCCCAGCATTTT. The entire variable domain, with the rest obtained from reference TRBV11-2 and TRBJ1-5, is as follows: EAGVAQSPRYKIIEKRQSVAFWCNPISGHATLYWYQQILGQGPKLLIQFQNNGVVDDSQLPKDRFSAERLKGVDSTLKIQPAKLEDSAVYLCASSPRVNQPQHFGDGTRLSIL.

The chain joins TRBV15 to TRBJ2-6, with 8 bases aligning to TRBD2. The CDR3 is made up of 18 amino acids. Per germline, CDR1 LNHNV and CDR2 YYDKDF (reference sequence). J gave up 0 bases and V 0 bases, and 4 bases lay outside the gene matches. The CDR3 loop reads CATSREVLAGSGANVLTF. The CDR3 bases are TGTGCCACCAGCAGAGAGGTTCTAGCGGGCTCTGGGGCCAACGTCCTGACTTTC.

The chain has TRBV11-2 and TRBJ2-5, with no clear D. Trimming shortened V by 4 bases and J by 5 bases, and 14 bases separated the two germline ends. The CDR3 covers 14 residues. CDR1 is SGHAT and CDR2 is FQNNGV in the germline V gene. In DNA form, the CDR3 reads TGTGCCAGCAGCTATTCGGCACACGGGGAGACCCAGTACTTC. It yields the protein CASSYSAHGETQYF.

In DNA form, the CDR3 reads TGTGCCAGCAGTTACTCGAGGGGGTACACAGATACGCAGTATTTT. This gives the protein CASSYSRGYTDTQYF. V gene TRBV6-5 combines with J gene TRBJ2-3, with a possible D match to TRBD1 (6 bases). Deletions cut 0 bases from V and 2 bases from J, with 9 bases between. Germline-derived CDR1 and CDR2 are MNHEY and SVGAGI. This CDR3 spans 15 amino acids.

The V call is TRBV27, the J call TRBJ2-1, with 10 nucleotides matching TRBD1. J lost 6 bases, V lost 4 bases, and 6 bases had no gene match. CDR1 is MNHEY and CDR2 is SMNVEV in the germline V gene (reference sequence). The CDR3 is 15 residues long. As DNA, the CDR3 is TGTGCCAGCAGTTCCTGGACAGGGGGTAGCAATGAGCAGTTCTTC. As protein: CASSSWTGGSNEQFF.

The gene calls are TRBV5-1 and TRBJ2-2, with TRBD2 matching over 10 bases. Germline values: CDR1 SGHRS, CDR2 YFSETQ. With V trimmed by 4 bases and J by 0 bases, 3 bases remained unmatched. This CDR3 comprises 16 residues. The CDR3 reads CASSPGLAPNTGELFF. For the CDR3, the DNA is TGCGCCAGCAGCCCGGGACTAGCGCCGAACACCGGGGAGCTGTTTTTT. Full variable domain (missing parts from reference TRBV5-1 and TRBJ2-2): KAGVTQTPRYLIKTRGQQVTLSCSPISGHRSVSWYQQTPGQGLQFLFEYFSETQRNKGNFPGRFSGRQFSNSRSEMNVSTLELGDSALYLCASSPGLAPNTGELFFGEGSRLTVL.

Only one count was recorded for this clone. V and J are TRBV10-3 and TRBJ2-7; possible D gene TRBD1, 6 bases. Germline values: CDR1 ENHRY, CDR2 SYGVKD. This CDR3 comprises 12 residues. The V gene lost 10 bases and the J gene lost 7 bases, with 17 bases spanning the gap. Here the CDR3 DNA reads TGTGCCACCTCAGGGGACCGTGGTGAGCAGTACTTC. Its translation: CATSGDRGEQYF.

V and J are TRBV19 and TRBJ1-5; no clear D gene. Germline CDR1 LNHDA, CDR2 SQIVND (reference sequence). CDR3 length: 14 amino acids. V was clipped by 7 bases and J by 5 bases, with 15 bases between them. CDR3 in DNA: TGTGCCAGTACTATGGACCTGTTGTATCAGCCCCAGCATTTT. It yields the protein CASTMDLLYQPQHF.

The chain recombines TRBV24-1 with TRBJ2-1, with TRBD2 matching 7 bases. V was pared by 4 bases and J by 0 bases, with 5 bases of the junction left unmatched. Germline V CDR1 and CDR2: KGHDR, SFDVKD. The CDR3 is 16 amino acids. CDR3 amino acids: CATSERRGSSYNEQFF. In DNA, the CDR3 is TGTGCCACCAGTGAACGGCGGGGGAGCTCCTACAATGAGCAGTTCTTC.

The chain recombines TRBV7-9 with TRBJ1-1; tentatively, D is TRBD1 (5 bases). The CDR3 is 14 residues long. Germline V lookup: CDR1 SEHNR, CDR2 FQNEAQ (reference sequence). The V end lost 3 bases, the J end lost 1 base, and 9 bases lay between the germline ends. The CDR3 loop reads CASSFTGQNTEAFF. CDR3 in DNA: TGTGCCAGCAGCTTCACAGGACAGAACACTGAAGCTTTCTTT.

This chain connects TRBV19 to TRBJ1-2; D is perhaps TRBD1 (6 bases). Trimming took 5 bases from V and 4 from J, leaving 17 bases between them. Per the germline V gene, CDR1 is LNHDA and CDR2 is SQIVND (reference sequence). The CDR3 contains 15 residues. The CDR3 region is CASSLGGASRYGYTF. The DNA of the CDR3 is TGTGCCAGTAGTTTAGGGGGGGCCTCCCGCTATGGCTACACCTTC.

CDR3 sequence reads: CASSLKSGPNEQFF. DNA of the CDR3: TGCGCCAGCAGCCTGAAGTCAGGCCCAAATGAGCAGTTCTTC. This chain connects TRBV5-1 to TRBJ2-1; D remains ambiguous. CDR3 size: 14 residues. CDR1 and CDR2 from the germline V gene are SGHRS and YFSETQ. Deletions cut 4 bases from V and 7 bases from J, with 15 bases between.

The chain joins TRBV9 to TRBJ1-3, with no clear D. Germline assignment: CDR1 SGDLS and CDR2 YYNGEE. V was shortened by 4 bases and J by 0 bases, with 11 bases between the two germline ends. This CDR3 has 15 residues. CDR3 DNA: TGTGCCAGCAGCCCTAGACATACCTCTGGAAACACCATATATTTT. Translating it yields CASSPRHTSGNTIYF.

This chain connects TRBV24-1 to TRBJ2-1; D perhaps matches TRBD2 (5 bases). CDR3 length: 14 amino acids. V dropped 1 base and J dropped 10 bases, with 13 bases sitting between them. The germline CDR1 and CDR2 sequences are KGHDR and SFDVKD. The CDR3 coding sequence is TGTGCCACCAGTGATTTTCAACTAGAGAAGGAGCAGTTCTTC. Its protein product is CATSDFQLEKEQFF.

This clone was seen a single time. The rearrangement uses TRBV5-8 and TRBJ2-1; D is unclear. The CDR3 has 15 residues. V was pared by 6 bases and J by 0 bases, with 13 bases between. Per germline, CDR1 SGHTS and CDR2 YDEGEE. DNA for the CDR3: TGTGCCAGCATCACTGGGCGGAGCTCCTACAATGAGCAGTTCTTC. The encoded protein is CASITGRSSYNEQFF.

CDR3 DNA: TGTGCCAGCAGCCCCGCGCGGAACGAGCAGTTCTTC. It specifies CASSPARNEQFF. This rearrangement joins TRBV11-2 to TRBJ2-1, with D hard to call. V lost 5 bases, J lost 10 bases, and 12 bases lay in between. Germline loops: CDR1 SGHAT, CDR2 FQNNGV. CDR3 length: 12 residues.

There are a few counts of this clone. V is TRBV20-1 and J is TRBJ1-1; no definite D call. CDR3 length equals 14 residues. V gave up 3 bases and J gave up 1 base, with 12 bases separating them. Looked up from germline, CDR1 is DFQATT and CDR2 is SNEGSKA (reference sequence). Here the CDR3 reads CSASRNRRNTEAFF. The CDR3 DNA sequence: TGCAGTGCTAGTCGGAATAGGAGGAACACTGAAGCTTTCTTT.

This clone was detected a few times. The gene calls are TRBV7-2 and TRBJ2-5; possibly TRBD2 for D (5 bases). CDR1 is SGHTA, CDR2 FQGNSA, per germline. The CDR3 is 14 amino acids. V was cut by 2 bases and J by 5 bases, with 12 bases left in between. The CDR3 coding sequence is TGTGCCAGCAGCTTACATAGAGGGCGGGAGACCCAGTACTTC. This sequence encodes CASSLHRGRETQYF.

This chain joins TRBV12-2 and TRBJ2-7. TRBV12-2 is flagged as a pseudogene. This CDR3 has 16 residues. This CDR3 is CASRLDRGGNLGEQYF. In nucleotides, the CDR3 is TGTGCAAGTCGCTTGGACAGAGGGGGGAATTTGGGCGAGCAGTACTTC.

This chain connects TRBV5-1 to TRBJ1-1, with a possible D match to TRBD1 (5 bases). The CDR3 consists of 14 residues. CDR1 SGHRS and CDR2 YFSETQ come from the germline V gene. V lost 6 bases and J lost 3, with 15 bases in between. CDR3 sequence: CASTREGKDTEAFF. Written as DNA, the CDR3 is TGCGCCAGCACCCGGGAGGGGAAGGACACTGAAGCTTTCTTT.

The chain links TRBV6-5 to TRBJ1-1, with no clear D. The CDR3 consists of 13 residues. Germline CDR1 reads MNHEY; CDR2 reads SVGAGI. Deletions cut 2 bases from V and 4 bases from J, with 8 bases between. The CDR3 coding sequence is TGTGCCAGCAGTTACCTGGGAAGCACTGAAGCTTTCTTT. This encodes CASSYLGSTEAFF.

This clone appeared once. The V and J genes are TRBV5-1 and TRBJ2-7, with TRBD1 matching 8 bases. There are 15 residues in the CDR3. V lost 2 bases to trimming and J lost 1 base; unmatched junction nucleotides: 5. Germline CDR1 reads SGHRS; CDR2 reads YFSETQ. CDR3 in amino acids: CASSFGGQVSYEQYF. In nucleotides, the CDR3 is TGCGCCAGCAGCTTCGGGGGACAGGTTTCCTACGAGCAGTACTTC.

The chain recombines TRBV7-3 with TRBJ2-1, with 11 bases fitting TRBD2. Germline V CDR1 and CDR2: SGHTA, FQGTGA. With V trimmed by 5 bases and J by 5 bases, 8 bases remained unmatched. This CDR3 is built from 16 residues. The CDR3 here is CASSPAGTSGHNEQFF. The CDR3 coding sequence is TGTGCCAGCAGCCCCGCCGGGACTAGCGGTCACAATGAGCAGTTCTTC.